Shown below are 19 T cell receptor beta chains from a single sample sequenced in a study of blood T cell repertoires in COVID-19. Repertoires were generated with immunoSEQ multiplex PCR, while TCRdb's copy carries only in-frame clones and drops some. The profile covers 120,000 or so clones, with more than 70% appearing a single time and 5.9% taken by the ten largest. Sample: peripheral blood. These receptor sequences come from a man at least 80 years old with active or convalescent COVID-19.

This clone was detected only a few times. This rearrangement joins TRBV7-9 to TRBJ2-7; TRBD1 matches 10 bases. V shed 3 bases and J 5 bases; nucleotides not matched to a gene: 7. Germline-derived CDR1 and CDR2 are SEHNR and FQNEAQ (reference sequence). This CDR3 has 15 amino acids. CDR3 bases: TGTGCCAGCAGCTTCCGGGACAGGGGCTTCGACGAGCAGTACTTC. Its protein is CASSFRDRGFDEQYF. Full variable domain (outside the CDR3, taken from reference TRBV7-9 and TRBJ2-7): DTGVSQNPRHKITKRGQNVTFRCDPISEHNRLYWYRQTLGQGPEFLTYFQNEAQLEKSRLLSDRFSAERPKGSFSTLEIQRTEQGDSAMYLCASSFRDRGFDEQYFGPGTRLTVT.

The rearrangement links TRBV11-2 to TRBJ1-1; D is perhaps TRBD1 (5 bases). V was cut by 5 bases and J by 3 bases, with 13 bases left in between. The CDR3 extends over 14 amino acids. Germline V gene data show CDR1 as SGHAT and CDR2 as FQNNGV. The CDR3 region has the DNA TGTGCCAGCAGCCAAGGCGCAGGGTACACTGAAGCTTTCTTT. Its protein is CASSQGAGYTEAFF.

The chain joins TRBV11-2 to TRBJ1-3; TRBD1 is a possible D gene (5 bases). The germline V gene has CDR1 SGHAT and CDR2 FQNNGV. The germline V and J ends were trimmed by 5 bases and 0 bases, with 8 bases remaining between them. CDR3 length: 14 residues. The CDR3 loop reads CASSQGVSGNTIYF. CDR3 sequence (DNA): TGTGCCAGCAGCCAGGGTGTCTCTGGAAACACCATATATTTT.

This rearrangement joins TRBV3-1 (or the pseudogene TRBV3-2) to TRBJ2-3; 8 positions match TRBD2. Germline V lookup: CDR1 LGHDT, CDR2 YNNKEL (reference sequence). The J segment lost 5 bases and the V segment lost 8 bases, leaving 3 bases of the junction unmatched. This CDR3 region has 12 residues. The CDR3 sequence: CASGTRGDTQYF. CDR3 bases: TGTGCCAGCGGGACTAGGGGAGATACGCAGTATTTT.

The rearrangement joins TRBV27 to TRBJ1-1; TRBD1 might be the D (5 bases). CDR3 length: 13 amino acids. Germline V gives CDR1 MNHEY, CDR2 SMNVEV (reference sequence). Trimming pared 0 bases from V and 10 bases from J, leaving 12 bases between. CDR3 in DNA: TGTGCCAGCAGTTTATCCGCCGGGGGTACAGCTTTCTTT. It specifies CASSLSAGGTAFF.

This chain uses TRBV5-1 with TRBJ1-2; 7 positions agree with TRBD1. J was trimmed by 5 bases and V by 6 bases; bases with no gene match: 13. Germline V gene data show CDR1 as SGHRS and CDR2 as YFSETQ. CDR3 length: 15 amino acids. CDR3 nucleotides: TGCGCCAGCAACCGCCTCCCCGGGACAGAGTATGGCTACACCTTC. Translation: CASNRLPGTEYGYTF.

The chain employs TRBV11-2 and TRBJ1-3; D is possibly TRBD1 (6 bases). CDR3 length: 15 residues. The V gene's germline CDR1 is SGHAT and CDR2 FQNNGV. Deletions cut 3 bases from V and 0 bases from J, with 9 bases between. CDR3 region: CASSFLQGSGNTIYF. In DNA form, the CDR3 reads TGTGCCAGCAGCTTCTTACAGGGCTCTGGAAACACCATATATTTT.

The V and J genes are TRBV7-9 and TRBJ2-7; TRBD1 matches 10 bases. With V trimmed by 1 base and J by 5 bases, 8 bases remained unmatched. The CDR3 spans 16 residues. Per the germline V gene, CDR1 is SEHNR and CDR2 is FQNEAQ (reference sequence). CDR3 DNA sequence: TGTGCCAGCAGCTTAGTGAGGACAGGGGGTATCGACGAGCAGTACTTC. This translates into CASSLVRTGGIDEQYF.

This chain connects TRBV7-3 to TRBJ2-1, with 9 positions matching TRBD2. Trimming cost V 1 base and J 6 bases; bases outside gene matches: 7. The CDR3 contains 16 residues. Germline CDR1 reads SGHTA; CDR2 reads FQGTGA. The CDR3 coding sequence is TGTGCCAGCAGCTTAATGAGCGGGGGGTTTTTCAATGAGCAGTTCTTC. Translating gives CASSLMSGGFFNEQFF.

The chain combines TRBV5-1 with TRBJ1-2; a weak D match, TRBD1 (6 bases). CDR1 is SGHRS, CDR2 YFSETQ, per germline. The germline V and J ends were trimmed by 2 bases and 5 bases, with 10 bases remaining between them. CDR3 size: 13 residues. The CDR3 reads CASSFNGQYGYTF. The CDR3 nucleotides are TGCGCCAGCAGCTTCAACGGACAGTATGGCTACACCTTC.

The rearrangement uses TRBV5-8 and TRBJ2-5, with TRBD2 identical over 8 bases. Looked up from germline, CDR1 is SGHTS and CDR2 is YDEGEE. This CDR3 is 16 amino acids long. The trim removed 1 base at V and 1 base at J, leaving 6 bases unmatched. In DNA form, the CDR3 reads TGTGCCAGCAGCTTGCAGCGGGGGTCAGTCCAAGAGACCCAGTACTTC. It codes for CASSLQRGSVQETQYF.

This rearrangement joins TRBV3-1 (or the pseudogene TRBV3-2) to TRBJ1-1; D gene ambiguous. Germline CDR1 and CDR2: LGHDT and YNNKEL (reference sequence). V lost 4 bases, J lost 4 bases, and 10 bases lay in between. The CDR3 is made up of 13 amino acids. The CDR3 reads CASSPSSLTEAFF. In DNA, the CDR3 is TGTGCCAGCAGCCCCTCAAGCCTCACTGAAGCTTTCTTT.

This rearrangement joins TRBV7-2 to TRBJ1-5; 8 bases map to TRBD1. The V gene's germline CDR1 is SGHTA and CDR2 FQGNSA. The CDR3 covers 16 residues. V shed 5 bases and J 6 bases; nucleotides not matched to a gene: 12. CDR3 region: CASSPTRTGLFQPQHF. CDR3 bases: TGTGCCAGCAGCCCGACCCGGACAGGGTTGTTTCAGCCCCAGCATTTT.

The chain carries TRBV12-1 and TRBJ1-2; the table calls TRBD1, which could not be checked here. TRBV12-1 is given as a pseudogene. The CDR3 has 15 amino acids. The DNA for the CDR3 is TGTGCCAGCAGCTTTGCGCGTGGCAGGGACTATGGCTACACCTTC. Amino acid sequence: CASSFARGRDYGYTF.

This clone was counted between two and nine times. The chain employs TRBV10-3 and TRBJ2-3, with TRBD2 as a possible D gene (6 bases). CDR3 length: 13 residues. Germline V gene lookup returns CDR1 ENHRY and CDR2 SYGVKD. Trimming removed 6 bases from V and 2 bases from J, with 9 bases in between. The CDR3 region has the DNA TGTGCCATCAGCGCGGGGCCCACAGATACGCAGTATTTT. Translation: CAISAGPTDTQYF.

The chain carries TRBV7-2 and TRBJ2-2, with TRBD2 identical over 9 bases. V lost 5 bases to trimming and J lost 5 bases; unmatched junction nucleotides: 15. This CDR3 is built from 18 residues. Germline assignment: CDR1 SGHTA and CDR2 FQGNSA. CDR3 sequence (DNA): TGTGCCAGCAGCCAGAATCCCCCGGGACTAGCATATACCGGGGAGCTGTTTTTT. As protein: CASSQNPPGLAYTGELFF.

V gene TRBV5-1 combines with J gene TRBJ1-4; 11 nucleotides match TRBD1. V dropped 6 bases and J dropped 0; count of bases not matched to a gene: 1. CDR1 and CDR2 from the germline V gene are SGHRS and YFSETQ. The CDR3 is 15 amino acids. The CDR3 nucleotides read TGCGCCAGCACGGGACAGGGGGCAACTAATGAAAAACTGTTTTTT. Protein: CASTGQGATNEKLFF.

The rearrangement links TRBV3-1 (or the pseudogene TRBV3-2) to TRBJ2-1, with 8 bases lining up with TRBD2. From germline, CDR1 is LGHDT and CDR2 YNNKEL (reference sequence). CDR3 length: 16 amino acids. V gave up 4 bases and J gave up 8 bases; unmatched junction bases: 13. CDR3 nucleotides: TGTGCCAGCAGCCCAGTGATGCGGGGGGCCGGTCATGAGCAGTTCTTC. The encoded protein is CASSPVMRGAGHEQFF.

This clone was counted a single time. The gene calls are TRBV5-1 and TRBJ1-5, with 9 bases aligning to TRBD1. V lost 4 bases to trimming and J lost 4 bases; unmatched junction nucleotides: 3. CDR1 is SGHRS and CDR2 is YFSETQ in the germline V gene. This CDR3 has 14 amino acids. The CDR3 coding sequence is TGCGCCAGCAGCGAGGGGACAGGGAATCAGCCCCAGCATTTT. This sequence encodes CASSEGTGNQPQHF.